The 11 T cell receptor beta chains in this list originate from one sample, sequenced in a study of T-cell memory formation after mild COVID-19 (dated by TCRdb to about 2021). Libraries were built with 5' RACE. The run used an Illumina NovaSeq 6000. TCRdb trimmed public reads at Q25 via fastp, called clones via MiXCR and kept in-frame beta chains. CDR3 protein duplicates are merged, each entry listing the most common genes and DNA. The sample data list 300,000 to 400,000 distinct CDR3 sequences, and about an eighth of these were observed just once. Of the sample, roughly a fifth is held by the ten largest clones. Sequenced material: PBMCs or a T cell subset sorted from them (not recorded which). The receptors stem from a man between 18 and 29 years old who had mild COVID-19 (a few samples of this study predate the infection). The sample titles of this study are shuffled in the database, so cell type and time point are left out; the donor was told from shared clones.

In this sample, this clonotype turned up a few times. The chain carries TRBV4-3 and TRBJ2-3, with D tentatively TRBD2 (6 bases). Germline V gene lookup returns CDR1 LGHNA and CDR2 YSLEER. Trimming left V 1 base short and J 4 bases short, with 21 bases between. CDR3 length: 18 residues. CDR3 DNA sequence: TGCGCCAGCAGCCAAGGGTTTTCTTCGGGGGAGTTCTCAGATACGCAGTATTTT. This translates into CASSQGFSSGEFSDTQYF.

The CDR3 coding sequence is TGCAGTGCTAGAAATAGCGGGGCTAGCACAGATACGCAGTATTTT. Translated, it gives CSARNSGASTDTQYF. The chain recombines TRBV20-1 with TRBJ2-3, with 8 positions matching TRBD2. With V trimmed by 2 bases and J by 0 bases, 4 bases remained unmatched. Germline CDR1 is DFQATT and CDR2 is SNEGSKA (reference sequence). This CDR3 has 15 amino acids.

This chain connects TRBV2 to TRBJ1-2; D call uncertain. CDR1 and CDR2 from the germline V gene are SNHLY and FYNNEI. This CDR3 spans 15 amino acids. Trimming cost V 0 bases and J 7 bases, with 15 bases left between them. The CDR3: CASSEARAGRRGYTF. CDR3 nucleotide sequence: TGTGCCAGCAGTGAAGCCCGAGCCGGACGTCGTGGCTACACCTTC.

This clonotype was recorded a few times. The rearrangement joins TRBV11-2 to TRBJ2-3, with D possibly matching TRBD1 (6 bases). The germline V and J ends were trimmed by 1 base and 6 bases, with 11 bases remaining between them. CDR1 and CDR2 from the germline V gene are SGHAT and FQNNGV. The CDR3 sequence is 14 residues long. The CDR3 loop is CASSLAGVSDTQYF. CDR3 DNA: TGTGCCAGCAGCTTAGCAGGGGTATCTGATACGCAGTATTTT.

This clonotype was detected a few times. The chain employs TRBV7-9 and TRBJ2-7; the D call may be TRBD1 or TRBD2 (6 bases each). CDR3 length: 13 residues. V lost 1 base and J lost 6, with 10 bases in between. Germline V CDR1 and CDR2: SEHNR, FQNEAQ (reference sequence). CDR3 in amino acids: CASSLEGGREQYF. The CDR3 DNA reads TGTGCCAGCAGCTTAGAGGGGGGTCGCGAGCAGTACTTC.

This chain joins TRBV6-6 and TRBJ1-4; 7 nucleotides align to TRBD1. The CDR3 is 15 amino acids. In germline, CDR1 is MNHNY, CDR2 SVGAGI (reference sequence). With 6 bases clipped from V and 5 bases from J, the junction kept 9 bases outside the gene matches. CDR3 sequence reads: CASSRDRGENEKLFF. The CDR3 nucleotides are TGTGCCAGCAGCCGGGACAGAGGAGAGAATGAAAAACTGTTTTTT.

CDR3 sequence reads: CASLPGLYSNQPQHF. CDR3 DNA sequence: TGTGCCAGCCTACCGGGACTCTATAGCAATCAGCCCCAGCATTTT. The chain combines TRBV27 with TRBJ1-5, with D possibly being TRBD1 (5 bases). The V end lost 8 bases, the J end lost 0 bases, and 14 bases lay between the germline ends. There are 15 residues in the CDR3. Germline V gives CDR1 MNHEY, CDR2 SMNVEV (reference sequence).

The chain carries TRBV12-3 or TRBV12-4 and TRBJ2-1, with TRBD2 as a possible D gene (5 bases). This CDR3 has 14 amino acids. V was trimmed by 6 bases and J by 8 bases, leaving 17 bases between them. The CDR3 sequence is CASSSDYLNDEQFF. The CDR3 bases are TGTGCCAGCAGCTCAGACTACTTAAACGATGAGCAGTTCTTC.

This clonotype was seen a handful of times. V and J are TRBV18 and TRBJ2-2, with unresolved D. The CDR3 length is 14 residues. Germline CDR1 is KGHSH and CDR2 is LQKENI. Trimming removed 1 base at V and 5 bases at J, with 8 bases between. The CDR3 loop is CASSPLERTGELFF. The CDR3 region has the DNA TGTGCCAGCTCACCACTGGAGCGAACCGGGGAGCTGTTTTTT.

This clonotype was seen ten or more times. The chain recombines TRBV11-2 with TRBJ2-3, with D unclear. Looked up from germline, CDR1 is SGHAT and CDR2 is FQNNGV. V was pared by 0 bases and J by 5 bases, with 6 bases between. The CDR3 is made up of 13 amino acids. Written as DNA, the CDR3 is TGTGCCAGCAGCTTAGATCTCGGAGATACGCAGTATTTT. Its protein is CASSLDLGDTQYF.

This chain joins TRBV12-5 and TRBJ2-1, with a weak D call TRBD1 (6 bases). This CDR3 comprises 19 residues. Germline values: CDR1 LGHNT, CDR2 FRNRAP. Trimming left V 5 bases short and J 0 bases short, with 23 bases between. The CDR3, as DNA: TGTGCTAGTGGTGAACGTTTGAGTAGGGGGATAAGCTCCTACAATGAGCAGTTCTTC. Translated: CASGERLSRGISSYNEQFF.